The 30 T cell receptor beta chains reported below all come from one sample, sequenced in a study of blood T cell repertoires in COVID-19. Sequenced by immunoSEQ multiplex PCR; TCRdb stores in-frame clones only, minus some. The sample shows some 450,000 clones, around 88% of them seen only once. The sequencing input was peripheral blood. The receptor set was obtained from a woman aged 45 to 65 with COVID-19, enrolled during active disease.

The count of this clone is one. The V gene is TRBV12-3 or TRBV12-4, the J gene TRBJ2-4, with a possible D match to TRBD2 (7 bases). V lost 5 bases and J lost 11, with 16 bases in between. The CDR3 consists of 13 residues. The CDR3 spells CASSRGAARVQYF. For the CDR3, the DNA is TGTGCCAGCAGTCGGGGGGCGGCGAGGGTTCAGTACTTC.

This CDR3 is CASSLEDRGFFNYGYTF. The CDR3 DNA is TGTGCCAGCAGCTTAGAGGACAGGGGTTTTTTTAACTATGGCTACACCTTC. The chain uses TRBV7-9 and TRBJ1-2, with 9 bases aligning to TRBD1. The CDR3 contains 17 residues. Germline CDR1 is SEHNR and CDR2 is FQNEAQ (reference sequence). V lost 1 base, J lost 1 base, and 7 bases stayed unmatched. Drawing the rest from reference TRBV7-9 and TRBJ1-2, the complete variable domain is DTGVSQNPRHKITKRGQNVTFRCDPISEHNRLYWYRQTLGQGPEFLTYFQNEAQLEKSRLLSDRFSAERPKGSFSTLEIQRTEQGDSAMYLCASSLEDRGFFNYGYTFGSGTRLTVV.

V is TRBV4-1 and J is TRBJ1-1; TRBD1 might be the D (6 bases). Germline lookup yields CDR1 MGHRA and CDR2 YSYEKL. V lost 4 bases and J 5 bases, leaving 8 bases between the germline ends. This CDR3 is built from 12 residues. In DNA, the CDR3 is TGCGCCAGCAGCCCGAGGGGGACTGAAGCTTTCTTT. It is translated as CASSPRGTEAFF.

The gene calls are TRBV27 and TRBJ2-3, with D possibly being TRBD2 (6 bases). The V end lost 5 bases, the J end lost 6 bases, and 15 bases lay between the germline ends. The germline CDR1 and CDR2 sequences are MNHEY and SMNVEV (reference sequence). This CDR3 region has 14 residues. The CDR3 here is CASSLTSLLDTQYF. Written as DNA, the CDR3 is TGTGCCAGCAGTCTGACTAGTCTCTTGGATACGCAGTATTTT.

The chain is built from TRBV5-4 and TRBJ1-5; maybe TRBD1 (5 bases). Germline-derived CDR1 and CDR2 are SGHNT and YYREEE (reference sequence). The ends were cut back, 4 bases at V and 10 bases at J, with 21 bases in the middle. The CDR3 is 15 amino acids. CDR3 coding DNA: TGTGCCAGCAGCCCCTCTCCGGCAGGGAATGAACCCCAGCATTTT. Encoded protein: CASSPSPAGNEPQHF.

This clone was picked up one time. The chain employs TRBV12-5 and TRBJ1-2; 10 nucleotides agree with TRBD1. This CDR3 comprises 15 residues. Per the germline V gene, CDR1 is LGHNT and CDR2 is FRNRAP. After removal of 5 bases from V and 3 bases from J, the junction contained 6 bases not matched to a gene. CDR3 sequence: CASGLRQGADYGYTF. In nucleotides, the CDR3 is TGTGCTAGTGGTCTCAGACAGGGGGCGGACTATGGCTACACCTTC. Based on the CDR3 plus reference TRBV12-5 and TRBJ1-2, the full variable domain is DARVTQTPRHKVTEMGQEVTMRCQPILGHNTVFWYRQTMMQGLELLAYFRNRAPLDDSGMPKDRFSAEMPDATLATLKIQPSEPRDSAVYFCASGLRQGADYGYTFGSGTRLTVV.

The CDR3: CASSRSRGGRGDYGYTF. The CDR3 coding sequence is TGTGCCAGCAGTCGGTCCAGAGGAGGACGGGGAGACTATGGCTACACCTTC. The chain couples TRBV6-6 to TRBJ1-2; D ambiguous. Trimming took 5 bases from V and 3 from J, leaving 22 bases between them. The CDR3 is made up of 17 amino acids. The germline V gene has CDR1 MNHNY and CDR2 SVGAGI (reference sequence).

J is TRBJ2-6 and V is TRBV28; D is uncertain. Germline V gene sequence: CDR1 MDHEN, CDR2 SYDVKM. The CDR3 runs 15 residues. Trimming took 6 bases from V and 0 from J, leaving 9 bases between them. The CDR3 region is CASSYSSSGANVLTF. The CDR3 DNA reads TGTGCCAGCAGCTATAGCAGCTCTGGGGCCAACGTCCTGACTTTC.

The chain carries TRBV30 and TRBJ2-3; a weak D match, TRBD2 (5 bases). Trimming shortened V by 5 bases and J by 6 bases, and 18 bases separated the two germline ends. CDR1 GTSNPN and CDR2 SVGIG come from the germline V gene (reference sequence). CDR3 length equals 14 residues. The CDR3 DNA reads TGTGCCTGGGCTGGACTGGGAGCTAGGGATACGCAGTATTTT. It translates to CAWAGLGARDTQYF. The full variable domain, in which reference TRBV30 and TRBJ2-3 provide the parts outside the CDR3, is SQTIHQWPATLVQPVGSPLSLECTVEGTSNPNLYWYRQAAGRGLQLLFYSVGIGQISSEVPQNLSASRPQDRQFILSSKKLLLSDSGFYLCAWAGLGARDTQYFGPGTRLTVL.

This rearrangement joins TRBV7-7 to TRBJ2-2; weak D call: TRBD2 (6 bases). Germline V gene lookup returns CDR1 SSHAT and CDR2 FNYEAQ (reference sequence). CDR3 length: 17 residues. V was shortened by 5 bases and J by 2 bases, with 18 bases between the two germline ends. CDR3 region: CASSVGLGGDNTGELFF. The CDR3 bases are TGTGCCAGCAGCGTAGGACTGGGAGGAGATAACACCGGGGAGCTGTTTTTT.

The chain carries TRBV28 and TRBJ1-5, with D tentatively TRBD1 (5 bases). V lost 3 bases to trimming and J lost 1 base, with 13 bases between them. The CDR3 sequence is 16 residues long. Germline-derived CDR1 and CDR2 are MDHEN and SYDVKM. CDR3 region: CASSLDMGLSNQPQHF. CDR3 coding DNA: TGTGCCAGCAGTTTGGATATGGGGCTCAGCAATCAGCCCCAGCATTTT. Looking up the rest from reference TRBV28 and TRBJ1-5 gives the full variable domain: DVKVTQSSRYLVKRTGEKVFLECVQDMDHENMFWYRQDPGLGLRLIYFSYDVKMKEKGDIPEGYSVSREKKERFSLILESASTNQTSMYLCASSLDMGLSNQPQHFGDGTRLSIL.

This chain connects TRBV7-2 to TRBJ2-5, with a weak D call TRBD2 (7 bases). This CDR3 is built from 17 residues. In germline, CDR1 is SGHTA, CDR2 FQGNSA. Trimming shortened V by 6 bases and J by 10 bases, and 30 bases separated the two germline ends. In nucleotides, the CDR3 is TGTGCCAGCAGTTTTGGGGGCATGAGAGGCGGGACTACGAACCAGTACTTC. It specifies CASSFGGMRGGTTNQYF. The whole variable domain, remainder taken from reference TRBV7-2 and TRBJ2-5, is GAGVSQSPSNKVTEKGKDVELRCDPISGHTALYWYRQSLGQGLEFLIYFQGNSAPDKSGLPSDRFSAERTGGSVSTLTIQRTQQEDSAVYLCASSFGGMRGGTTNQYFGPGTRLLVL.

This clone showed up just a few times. CDR3 sequence reads: CASSRTGVAGELFF. The CDR3 DNA follows: TGTGCCAGCAGCCGGACAGGGGTGGCCGGGGAGCTGTTTTTT. The chain is built from TRBV2 and TRBJ2-2; 9 positions agree with TRBD1. J gave up 6 bases and V 6 bases, and 5 bases lay outside the gene matches. This CDR3 has 14 residues. From germline, CDR1 is SNHLY and CDR2 FYNNEI.

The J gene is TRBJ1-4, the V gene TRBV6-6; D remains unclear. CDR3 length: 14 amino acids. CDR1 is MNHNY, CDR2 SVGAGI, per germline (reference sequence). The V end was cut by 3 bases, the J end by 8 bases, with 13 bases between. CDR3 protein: CASSYTAEVEKLFF. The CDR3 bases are TGTGCCAGCAGTTATACGGCAGAGGTCGAAAAACTGTTTTTT.

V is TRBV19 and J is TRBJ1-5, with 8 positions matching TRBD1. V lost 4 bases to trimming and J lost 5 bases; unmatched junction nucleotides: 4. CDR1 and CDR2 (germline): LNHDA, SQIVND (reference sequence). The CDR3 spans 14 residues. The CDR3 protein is CASSNGQGYQPQHF. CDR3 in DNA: TGTGCCAGTAGTAACGGACAGGGTTATCAGCCCCAGCATTTT.

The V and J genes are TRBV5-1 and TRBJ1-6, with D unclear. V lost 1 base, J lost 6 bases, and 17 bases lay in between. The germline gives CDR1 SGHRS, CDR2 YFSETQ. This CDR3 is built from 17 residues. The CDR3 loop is CASSLSRLPGSNSPLHF. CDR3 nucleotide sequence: TGCGCCAGCAGCTTGAGTCGCCTTCCAGGAAGTAATTCACCCCTCCACTTT.

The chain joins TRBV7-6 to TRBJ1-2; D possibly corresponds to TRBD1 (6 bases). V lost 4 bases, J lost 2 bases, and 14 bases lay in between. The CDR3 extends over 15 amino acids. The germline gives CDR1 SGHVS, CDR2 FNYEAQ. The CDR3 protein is CASSSRQGWNYGYTF. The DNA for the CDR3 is TGTGCCAGCAGCTCGAGGCAGGGGTGGAACTATGGCTACACCTTC.

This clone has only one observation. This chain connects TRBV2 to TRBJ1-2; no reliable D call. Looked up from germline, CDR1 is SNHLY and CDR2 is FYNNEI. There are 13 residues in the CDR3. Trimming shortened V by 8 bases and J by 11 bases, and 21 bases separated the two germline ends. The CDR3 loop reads CASSDRGREGYTF. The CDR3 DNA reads TGTGCCAGCTCAGACCGGGGAAGGGAGGGATACACCTTC.

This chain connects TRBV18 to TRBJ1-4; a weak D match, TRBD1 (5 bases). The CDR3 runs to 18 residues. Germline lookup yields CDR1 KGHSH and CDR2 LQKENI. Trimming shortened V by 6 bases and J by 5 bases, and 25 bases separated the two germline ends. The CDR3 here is CASSRDRLVTLLNEKLFF. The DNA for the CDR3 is TGTGCCAGCTCTCGAGACAGATTGGTAACTTTACTAAATGAAAAACTGTTTTTT. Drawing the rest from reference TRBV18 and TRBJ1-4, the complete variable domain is NAGVMQNPRHLVRRRGQEARLRCSPMKGHSHVYWYRQLPEEGLKFMVYLQKENIIDESGMPKERFSAEFPKEGPSILRIQQVVRGDSAAYFCASSRDRLVTLLNEKLFFGSGTQLSVL.

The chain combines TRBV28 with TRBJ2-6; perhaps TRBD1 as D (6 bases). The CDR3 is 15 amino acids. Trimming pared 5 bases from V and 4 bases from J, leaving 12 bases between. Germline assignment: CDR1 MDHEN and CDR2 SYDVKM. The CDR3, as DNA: TGTGCCAGCAGTACGGCAGGGGCCGGGGCCAACGTCCTGACTTTC. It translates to CASSTAGAGANVLTF.

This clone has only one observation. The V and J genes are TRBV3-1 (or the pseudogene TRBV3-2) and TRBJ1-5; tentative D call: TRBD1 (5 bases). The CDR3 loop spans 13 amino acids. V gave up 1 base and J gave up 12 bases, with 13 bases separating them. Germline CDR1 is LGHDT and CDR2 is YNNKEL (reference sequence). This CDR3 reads CASSQGSWDFQHF. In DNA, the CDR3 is TGTGCCAGCAGCCAAGGTTCCTGGGACTTCCAGCATTTT.

This chain's CDR3 is CASNTQGNTIYF. CDR3 bases: TGTGCCAGTAACACCCAGGGAAACACCATATATTTT. V gene TRBV19 combines with J gene TRBJ1-3; D unresolved. The CDR3 is made up of 12 amino acids. Germline V gene sequence: CDR1 LNHDA, CDR2 SQIVND (reference sequence). The V gene lost 7 bases and the J gene lost 4 bases, with 8 bases spanning the gap.

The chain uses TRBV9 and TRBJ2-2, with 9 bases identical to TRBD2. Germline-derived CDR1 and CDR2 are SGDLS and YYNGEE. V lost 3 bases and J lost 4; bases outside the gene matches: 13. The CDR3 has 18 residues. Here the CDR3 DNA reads TGTGCCAGCAGCGGCGACCCCCGGCGGGGGGGCCTCACCGGGGAGCTGTTTTTT. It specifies CASSGDPRRGGLTGELFF.

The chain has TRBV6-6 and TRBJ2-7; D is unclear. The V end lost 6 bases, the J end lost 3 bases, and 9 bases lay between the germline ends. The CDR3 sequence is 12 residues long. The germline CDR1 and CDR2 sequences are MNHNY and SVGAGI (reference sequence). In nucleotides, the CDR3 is TGTGCCAGCAGCCTAACCATCTACGAGCAGTACTTC. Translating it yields CASSLTIYEQYF.

Here the CDR3 reads CAWSVQGNEKLFF. The CDR3 nucleotides read TGTGCCTGGAGTGTACAGGGAAATGAAAAACTGTTTTTT. The rearrangement uses TRBV30 and TRBJ1-4, with a possible D match to TRBD1 (6 bases). The germline CDR1 and CDR2 sequences are GTSNPN and SVGIG (reference sequence). Between the trimmed V and J ends, which lost 0 bases and 5 bases, there was a span of 7 bases. This CDR3 comprises 13 residues.

Here the CDR3 reads CAWGHRAGGPKAEKLFF. In DNA form, the CDR3 reads TGTGCCTGGGGGCACAGGGCAGGGGGCCCCAAGGCGGAAAAACTGTTTTTT. The J gene is TRBJ1-4, the V gene TRBV30; 8 bases line up with TRBD1. With 5 bases clipped from V and 8 bases from J, the junction kept 19 bases outside the gene matches. The V gene's germline CDR1 is GTSNPN and CDR2 SVGIG (reference sequence). The length of the CDR3 is 17 residues.

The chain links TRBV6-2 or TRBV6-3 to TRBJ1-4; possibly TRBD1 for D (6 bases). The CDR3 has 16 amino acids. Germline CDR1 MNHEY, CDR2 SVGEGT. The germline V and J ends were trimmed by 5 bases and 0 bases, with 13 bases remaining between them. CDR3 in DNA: TGTGCCAGCAGTAGGGACACCAGTGCAACTAATGAAAAACTGTTTTTT. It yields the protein CASSRDTSATNEKLFF.

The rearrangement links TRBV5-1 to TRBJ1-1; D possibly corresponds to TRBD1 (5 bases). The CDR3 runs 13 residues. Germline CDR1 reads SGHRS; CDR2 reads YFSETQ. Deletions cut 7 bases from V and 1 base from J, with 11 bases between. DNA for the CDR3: TGCGCCAGCGGGGACTCCCCGAACACTGAAGCTTTCTTT. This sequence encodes CASGDSPNTEAFF.

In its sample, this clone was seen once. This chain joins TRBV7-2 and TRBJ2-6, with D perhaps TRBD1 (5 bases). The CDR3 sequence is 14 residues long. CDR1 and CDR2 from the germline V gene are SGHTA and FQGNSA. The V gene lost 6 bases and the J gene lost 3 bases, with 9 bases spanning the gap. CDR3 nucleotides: TGTGCCAGCAGAGACAGCCGTGGGGCCAACGTCCTGACTTTC. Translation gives CASRDSRGANVLTF.

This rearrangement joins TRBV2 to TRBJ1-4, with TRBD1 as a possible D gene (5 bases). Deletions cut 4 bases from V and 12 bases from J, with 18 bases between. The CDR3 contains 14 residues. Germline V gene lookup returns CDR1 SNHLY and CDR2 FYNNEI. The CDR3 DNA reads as TGTGCCAGCAGTGTAAAGCCAGGGATTGGAGAACTGTTTTTT. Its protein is CASSVKPGIGELFF.